This T cell receptor beta chain originates from a study of naive and memory T cell subsets. Both TRBC1 and TRBC2 were covered by a beta constant-region primer of two equimolar oligonucleotides. The ligated cDNA underwent four PCR rounds using SP2 and nested alpha and beta constant-region primers. TCRdb re-derived calls from the UMI-ligation and nested PCR reads in MiXCR, one entry per CDR3 protein. The sample holds 95,000 to 150,000 distinct CDR3 sequences, just over 35% seen once. As regards this clonotype: Its specificity is not known.

Germline CDR1 and CDR2: DFQATT and SNEGSKA (reference sequence). The CDR3 is made up of 12 amino acids. V was pared by 6 bases and J by 5 bases, with 2 bases of the junction left unmatched. Broader study findings: RNA-based TCR counts may shift with T cell activation and differentiation. In naive cells, over 95% of TCR sequences were seen only once.

The sequenced sample was central memory CD4+ T cells from blood. The clonotype was recovered from a human donor in good health. This rearrangement joins TRBV20-1 to TRBJ1-4, with 8 bases matching TRBD1. CDR3 nucleotide sequence: TGCAGTGCCGGGACAGGAAATGAAAAACTGTTTTTT. Translation: CSAGTGNEKLFF.